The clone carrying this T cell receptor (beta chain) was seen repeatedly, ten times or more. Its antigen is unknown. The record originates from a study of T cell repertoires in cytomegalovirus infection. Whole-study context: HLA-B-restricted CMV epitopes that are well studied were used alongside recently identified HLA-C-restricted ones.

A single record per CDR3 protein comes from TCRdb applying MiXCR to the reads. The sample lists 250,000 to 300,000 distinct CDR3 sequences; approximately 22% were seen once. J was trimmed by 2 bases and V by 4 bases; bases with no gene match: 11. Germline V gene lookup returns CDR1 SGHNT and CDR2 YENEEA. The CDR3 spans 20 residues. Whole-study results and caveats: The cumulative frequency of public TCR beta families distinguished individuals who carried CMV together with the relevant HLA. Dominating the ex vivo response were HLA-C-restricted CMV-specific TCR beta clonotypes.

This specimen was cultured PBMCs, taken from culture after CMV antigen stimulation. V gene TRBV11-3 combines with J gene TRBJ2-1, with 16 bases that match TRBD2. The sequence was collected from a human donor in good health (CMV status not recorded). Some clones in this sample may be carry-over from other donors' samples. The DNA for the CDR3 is TGTGCCAGCAGCTACCCCGGGACTAGCGGGAGGGCCGGGGCCTACAATGAGCAGTTCTTC. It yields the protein CASSYPGTSGRAGAYNEQFF.